This TCR beta chain was captured in a study of blood T cells in healthy people across ages. The length of the CDR3 is 14 residues. Germline CDR1 is SNHLY and CDR2 is FYNNEI. A second about 7 to 12 cycle PCR used barcoded and J-beta primers. MiXCR was run by TCRdb on the 5' RACE reads, yielding one entry per CDR3 protein. The table has approximately 760,000 distinct CDR3 sequences, around 25% seen once. The sample holds a few counts of this clonotype. These records were also assigned to another study, of T cells of mothers and their children.

The genes are TRBV2 and TRBJ1-3, with D possibly being TRBD1 (5 bases). The specimen sequenced was blood. The origin of this receptor is a boy aged 5-17 years in good health. As DNA, the CDR3 is TGTGCTTCCCGCGGGGGATCGGTCGGAAACACCATATATTTT. It yields the protein CASRGGSVGNTIYF.